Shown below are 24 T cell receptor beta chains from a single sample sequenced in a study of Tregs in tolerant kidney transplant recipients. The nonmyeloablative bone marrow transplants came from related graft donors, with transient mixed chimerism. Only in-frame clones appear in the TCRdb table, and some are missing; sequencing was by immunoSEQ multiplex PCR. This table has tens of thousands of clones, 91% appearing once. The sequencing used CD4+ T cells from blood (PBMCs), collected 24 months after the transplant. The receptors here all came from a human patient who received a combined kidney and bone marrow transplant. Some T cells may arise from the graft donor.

CDR3 DNA: TGTGCCAGCAGTCGAAAGAGGGTGTACGATTCACCCCTCCACTTT. Translated: CASSRKRVYDSPLHF. The J gene is TRBJ1-6, the V gene TRBV7-2; no definite D call. The CDR3 loop spans 15 amino acids. The germline CDR1 and CDR2 sequences are SGHTA and FQGNSA. The ends were cut back, 6 bases at V and 8 bases at J, with 17 bases in the middle.

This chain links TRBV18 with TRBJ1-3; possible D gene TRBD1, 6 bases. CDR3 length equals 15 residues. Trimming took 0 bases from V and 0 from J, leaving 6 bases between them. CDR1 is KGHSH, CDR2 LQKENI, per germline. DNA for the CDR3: TGTGCCAGCTCACCACCGGGACACTCTGGAAACACCATATATTTT. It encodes CASSPPGHSGNTIYF.

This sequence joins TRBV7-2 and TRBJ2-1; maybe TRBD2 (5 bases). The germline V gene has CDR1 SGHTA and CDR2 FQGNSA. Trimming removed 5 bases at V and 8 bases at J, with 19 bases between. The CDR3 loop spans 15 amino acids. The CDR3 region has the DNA TGTGCCAGCAGCGGGCGGGCAGGTAACCGGGATGAGCAGTTCTTC. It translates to CASSGRAGNRDEQFF.

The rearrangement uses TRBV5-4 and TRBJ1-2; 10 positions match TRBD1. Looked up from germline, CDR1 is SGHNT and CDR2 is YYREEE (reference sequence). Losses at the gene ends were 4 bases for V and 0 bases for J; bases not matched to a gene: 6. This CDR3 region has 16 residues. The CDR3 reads CASSPGTGATNYGYTF. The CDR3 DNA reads TGTGCCAGCAGCCCTGGGACAGGGGCGACTAACTATGGCTACACCTTC.

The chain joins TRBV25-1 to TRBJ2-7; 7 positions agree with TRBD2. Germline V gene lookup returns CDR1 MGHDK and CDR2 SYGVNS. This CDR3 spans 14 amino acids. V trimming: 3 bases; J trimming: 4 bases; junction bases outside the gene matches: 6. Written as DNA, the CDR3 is TGTGCCAGCAGTGATTTGGGACTACCATACGAGCAGTACTTC. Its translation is CASSDLGLPYEQYF.

The DNA of the CDR3 is TGTGCCAGTAGTGATTTCAGGGTCGCGGTCTCAACTAATGAAAAACTGTTTTTT. Translating gives CASSDFRVAVSTNEKLFF. The V gene is TRBV19, the J gene TRBJ1-4; a possible D gene is TRBD1 (5 bases). The CDR3 contains 18 residues. V shed 5 bases and J shed 0 bases, with 19 bases lying between them. Germline V gene sequence: CDR1 LNHDA, CDR2 SQIVND (reference sequence).

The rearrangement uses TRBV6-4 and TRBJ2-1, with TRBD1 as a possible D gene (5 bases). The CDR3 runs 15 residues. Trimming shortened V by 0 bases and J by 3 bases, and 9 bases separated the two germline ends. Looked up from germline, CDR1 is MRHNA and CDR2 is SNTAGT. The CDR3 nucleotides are TGTGCCAGCAGTGACTCTCGTCAGGGCTACAATGAGCAGTTCTTC. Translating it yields CASSDSRQGYNEQFF.

CDR3 amino acids: CASSGGKNTGELFF. The CDR3, as DNA: TGTGCCAGCAGCGGGGGTAAGAACACCGGGGAGCTGTTTTTT. The J gene is TRBJ2-2, the V gene TRBV28; D might be TRBD2 (6 bases). Trimming cost V 6 bases and J 1 base, with 9 bases left between them. Germline values: CDR1 MDHEN, CDR2 SYDVKM. This CDR3 contains 14 residues.

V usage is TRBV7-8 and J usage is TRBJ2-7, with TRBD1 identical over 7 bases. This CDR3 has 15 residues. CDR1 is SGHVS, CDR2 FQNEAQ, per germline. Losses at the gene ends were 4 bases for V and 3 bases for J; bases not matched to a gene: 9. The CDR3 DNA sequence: TGTGCCAGCAGCTCCCTGGACAGGAACCTCTACGAGCAGTACTTC. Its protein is CASSSLDRNLYEQYF. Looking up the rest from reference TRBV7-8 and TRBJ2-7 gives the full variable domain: GAGVSQSPRYKVAKRGQDVALRCDPISGHVSLFWYQQALGQGPEFLTYFQNEAQLDKSGLPSDRFFAERPEGSVSTLKIQRTQQEDSAVYLCASSSLDRNLYEQYFGPGTRLTVT.

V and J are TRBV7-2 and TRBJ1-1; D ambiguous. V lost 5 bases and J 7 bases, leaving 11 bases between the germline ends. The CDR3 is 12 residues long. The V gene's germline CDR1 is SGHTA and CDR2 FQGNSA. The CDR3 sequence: CASSPLEIEAFF. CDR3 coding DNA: TGTGCCAGCAGCCCCCTGGAGATTGAAGCTTTCTTT.

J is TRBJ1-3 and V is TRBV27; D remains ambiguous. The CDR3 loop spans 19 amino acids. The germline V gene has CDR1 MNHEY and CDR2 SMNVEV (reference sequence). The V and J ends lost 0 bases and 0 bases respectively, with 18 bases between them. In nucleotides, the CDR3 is TGTGCCAGCAGTTTATCGAAAAATCCCGACGGGAGCTCTGGAAACACCATATATTTT. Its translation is CASSLSKNPDGSSGNTIYF.

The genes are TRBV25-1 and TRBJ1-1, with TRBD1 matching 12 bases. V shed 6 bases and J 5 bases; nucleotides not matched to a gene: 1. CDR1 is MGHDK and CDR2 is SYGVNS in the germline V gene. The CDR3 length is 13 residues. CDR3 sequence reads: CASRGQGATEAFF. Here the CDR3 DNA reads TGTGCCAGCAGGGGACAGGGGGCGACTGAAGCTTTCTTT.

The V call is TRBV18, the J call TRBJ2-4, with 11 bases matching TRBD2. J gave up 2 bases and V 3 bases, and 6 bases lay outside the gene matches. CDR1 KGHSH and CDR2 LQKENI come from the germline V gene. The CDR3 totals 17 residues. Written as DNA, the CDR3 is TGTGCCAGCTCACCCCTCCTAGCGGGGGGACCCAAAAACATTCAGTACTTC. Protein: CASSPLLAGGPKNIQYF.

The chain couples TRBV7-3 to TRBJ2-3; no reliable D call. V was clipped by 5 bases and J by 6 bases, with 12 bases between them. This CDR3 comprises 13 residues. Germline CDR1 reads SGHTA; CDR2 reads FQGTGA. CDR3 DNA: TGTGCCAGCAGCCAAAACAGACGGGATACGCAGTATTTT. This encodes CASSQNRRDTQYF. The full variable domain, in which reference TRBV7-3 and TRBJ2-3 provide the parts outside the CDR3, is GAGVSQTPSNKVTEKGKYVELRCDPISGHTALYWYRQSLGQGPEFLIYFQGTGAADDSGLPNDRFFAVRPEGSVSTLKIQRTERGDSAVYLCASSQNRRDTQYFGPGTRLTVL.

The CDR3 protein is CASSIAWRNEQFF. Written as DNA, the CDR3 is TGTGCCAGCTCCATAGCCTGGCGGAATGAGCAGTTCTTC. The chain couples TRBV27 to TRBJ2-1; the D is unclear. The CDR3 runs to 13 residues. Trimming removed 8 bases from V and 7 bases from J, with 15 bases in between. CDR1 and CDR2 (germline): MNHEY, SMNVEV (reference sequence).

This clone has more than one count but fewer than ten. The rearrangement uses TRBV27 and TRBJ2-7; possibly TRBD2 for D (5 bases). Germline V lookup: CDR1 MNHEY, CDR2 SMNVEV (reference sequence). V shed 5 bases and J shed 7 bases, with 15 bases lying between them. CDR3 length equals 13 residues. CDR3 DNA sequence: TGTGCCAGCAGTCGCGGCGAGGGTTGGGAGCAGTACTTC. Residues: CASSRGEGWEQYF.

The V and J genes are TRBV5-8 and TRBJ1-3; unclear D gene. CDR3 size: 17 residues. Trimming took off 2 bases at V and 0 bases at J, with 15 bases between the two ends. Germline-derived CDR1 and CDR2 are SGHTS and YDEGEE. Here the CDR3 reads CASSLIKRSSSGNTIYF. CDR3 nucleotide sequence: TGTGCCAGCAGCTTAATTAAGCGGAGTTCCTCTGGAAACACCATATATTTT. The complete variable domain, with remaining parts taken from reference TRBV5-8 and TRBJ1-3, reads EAGVTQSPTHLIKTRGQQATLRCSPISGHTSVYWYQQALGLGLQFLLWYDEGEERNRGNFPPRFSGRQFPNYSSELNVNALELEDSALYLCASSLIKRSSSGNTIYFGEGSWLTVV.

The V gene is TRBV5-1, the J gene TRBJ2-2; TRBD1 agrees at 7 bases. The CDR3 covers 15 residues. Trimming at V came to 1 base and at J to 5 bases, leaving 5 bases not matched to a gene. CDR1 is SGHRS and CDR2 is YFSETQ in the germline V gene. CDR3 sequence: CASSLRGGGTGELFF. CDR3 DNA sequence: TGCGCCAGCAGCTTGCGAGGGGGCGGGACCGGGGAGCTGTTTTTT.

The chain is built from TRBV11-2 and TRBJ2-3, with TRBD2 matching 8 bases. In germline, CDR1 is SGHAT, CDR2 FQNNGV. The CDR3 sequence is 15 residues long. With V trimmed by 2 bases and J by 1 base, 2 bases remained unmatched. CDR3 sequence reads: CASSLLGLGTDTQYF. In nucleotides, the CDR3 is TGTGCCAGCAGCTTATTGGGACTAGGCACAGATACGCAGTATTTT.

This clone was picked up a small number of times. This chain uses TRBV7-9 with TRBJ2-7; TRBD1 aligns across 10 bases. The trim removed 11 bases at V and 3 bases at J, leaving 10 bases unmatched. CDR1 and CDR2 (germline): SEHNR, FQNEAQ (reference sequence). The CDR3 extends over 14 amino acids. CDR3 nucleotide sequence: TGTGCCTCGAGCTTGGGACAGGGGCTCTACGAGCAGTACTTC. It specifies CASSLGQGLYEQYF.

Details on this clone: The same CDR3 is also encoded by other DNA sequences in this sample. CDR3 nucleotide sequence: TGTGCCAGCAGCCCGCGGACAGGGAGCTCCTATAATTCACCCCTCCACTTT. Encoded protein: CASSPRTGSSYNSPLHF. This chain connects TRBV4-2 to TRBJ1-6; 8 positions agree with TRBD1. The CDR3 loop spans 17 amino acids. With V trimmed by 4 bases and J by 0 bases, 5 bases remained unmatched. Germline values: CDR1 LGHNA, CDR2 YNFKEQ.

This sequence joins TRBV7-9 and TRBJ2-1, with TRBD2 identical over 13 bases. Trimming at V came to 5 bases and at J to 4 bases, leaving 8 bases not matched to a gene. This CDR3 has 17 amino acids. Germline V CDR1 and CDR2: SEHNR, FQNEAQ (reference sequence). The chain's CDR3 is CASSKPRTSGGYNEQFF. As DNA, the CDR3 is TGTGCCAGCAGCAAACCAAGGACTAGCGGGGGATACAATGAGCAGTTCTTC.

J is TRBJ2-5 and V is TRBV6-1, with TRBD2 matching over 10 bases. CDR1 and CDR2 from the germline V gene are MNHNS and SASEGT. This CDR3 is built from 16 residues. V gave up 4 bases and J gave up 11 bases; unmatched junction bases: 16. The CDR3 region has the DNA TGTGCCAGCAGTGCTAGGCTAGCGGGAGCTCCGGGTGAGCAGTACTTC. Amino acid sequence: CASSARLAGAPGEQYF.

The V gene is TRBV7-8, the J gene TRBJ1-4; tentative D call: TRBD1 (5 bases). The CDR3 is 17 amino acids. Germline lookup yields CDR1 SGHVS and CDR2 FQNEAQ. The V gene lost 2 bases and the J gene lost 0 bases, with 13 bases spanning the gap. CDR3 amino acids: CASSLRRGVATNEKLFF. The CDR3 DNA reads TGTGCCAGCAGCTTAAGGAGGGGAGTTGCAACTAATGAAAAACTGTTTTTT.